These 3 T cell receptor beta chains originate from one sample sequenced in a study of T cell responses to AZD1222 COVID-19 vaccine. Libraries were prepared by immunoSEQ multiplex PCR; TCRdb keeps only in-frame clonotypes and omits some of them. The data contain under 150,000 clones, about 93% of them singletons. The sequencing used peripheral blood, collected on day 0 of AZD1222 vaccination. All receptors come from an adult in good health.

V usage is TRBV29-1 and J usage is TRBJ2-2, with D perhaps TRBD1 (6 bases). Trimming pared 7 bases from V and 2 bases from J, leaving 17 bases between. The CDR3 loop spans 15 amino acids. CDR1 and CDR2 from the germline V gene are SQVTM and ANQGSEA. CDR3: CSAAGDQTNTGELFF. The CDR3 DNA follows: TGCAGCGCCGCAGGGGATCAGACCAACACCGGGGAGCTGTTTTTT.

The rearrangement links TRBV2 to TRBJ1-1, with a possible D match to TRBD1 (6 bases). The CDR3 spans 14 residues. V lost 6 bases and J lost 1, with 12 bases in between. CDR1 and CDR2 from the germline V gene are SNHLY and FYNNEI. The CDR3 reads CASSGGTRNTEAFF. CDR3 in DNA: TGTGCCAGCAGCGGCGGGACAAGGAACACTGAAGCTTTCTTT. Combining the CDR3 with reference TRBV2 and TRBJ1-1 gives the whole variable domain EPEVTQTPSHQVTQMGQEVILRCVPISNHLYFYWYRQILGQKVEFLVSFYNNEISEKSEIFDDQFSVERPDGSNFTLKIRSTKLEDSAMYFCASSGGTRNTEAFFGQGTRLTVV.

The chain is built from TRBV21-1 and TRBJ1-5. TRBV21-1 is a listed pseudogene. The CDR3 covers 13 residues. The CDR3 DNA is TGTGCCACCCCCCCGGAGGGAAATCAGCCCCAGCATTTT. Its protein is CATPPEGNQPQHF.